This entry is about one T cell receptor (beta chain). Its specific antigen is unknown. One base away there is no much larger clone; base qualities are not given. Libraries were prepared through the immunoSEQ multiplex PCR assay. Imported from immuneACCESS, the table was reduced by TCRdb to in-frame sequences with V and J called. These copies leave out some clones; in studies compared against another copy, an unresolved V gene accounts for under half, and the cause of the remainder is not known. The sample table contains about 66,000 clones; only one count was recorded for about four fifths of them. Approximately 4.1% of the sample is in the top ten clones. This record comes from a study of radiotherapy plus CTLA-4 blockade in lung cancer (dated by TCRdb to 2016 to 2019). Study-level background: Objective responses were observed in 15% to 20% of enrolled patients, and disease control was achieved in 25% to 35%.

The study evaluated CTLA-4 blockade (ipilimumab) given together with focal radiation therapy in patients who had chemo-refractory metastatic non-small-cell lung cancer. Here is what the overall study found, with its caveats: After treatment with radiotherapy and ipilimumab, TCR clones that originated in tumors expanded in peripheral blood. The strongest predictors of response, as reported, were early dynamic changes in blood T cell clones along with a rise in serum interferon-beta after radiation.

This sequence was found in a human donor with non-small cell lung cancer who had a partial response to radiotherapy plus ipilimumab. The specimen was peripheral blood, collected from a patient treated with radiotherapy plus ipilimumab.

DNA sequence: TGCGCCAGCAGTGACACGACTAGCGGGAGGTCCACAGATACGCAGTATTTT. Translated, it gives CASSDTTSGRSTDTQYF. The sequence links TRBV10-2 to TRBJ2-3, with 13 bases in between that match TRBD2. V is pruned by 3 bases and J by 2 bases, leaving 5 bases of the junction without a gene match. CDR1 and CDR2 are drawn from the germline V gene: WSHSY, SAAADI. The CDR3, from cysteine to phenylalanine, totals 17 residues. Solely the CDR3 DNA is kept, with 51 bases framed from the first base.